These 29 T cell receptor beta chains were all obtained from the same sample, sequenced in a study of TIL therapy for anti-PD-1-resistant metastatic lung cancer (dated by TCRdb to 2020 to 2022). The sample's time point label is to be understood as: pre-treatment sample, taken before nivolumab and TIL therapy. TCR beta CDR3 regions were amplified from genomic DNA by bias-controlled multiplex PCR with the immunoSEQ v3 hsTCRB kit. TCRdb's version of the immuneACCESS table is confined to in-frame rearrangements and falls short of the full clone set. An unresolved V gene accounts for under half of the shortfall where checked; the remainder is of unknown origin. The sample data list about 19,000 clones, and approximately 79% of these were observed just once. 7.4% of the sample is taken by the ten largest. Sample: blood, taken at baseline. These receptors were taken from a person between 25 and 80 years old with non-small cell lung cancer.

The chain has TRBV7-9 and TRBJ2-1; a possible D gene is TRBD1 (6 bases). In germline, CDR1 is SEHNR, CDR2 FQNEAQ (reference sequence). The CDR3 extends over 17 amino acids. V dropped 4 bases and J dropped 2 bases, with 18 bases sitting between them. The CDR3 DNA reads TGTGCCAGCAGCTCCACCGCCGGGACACCGACCTACAATGAGCAGTTCTTC. Protein sequence: CASSSTAGTPTYNEQFF.

The chain couples TRBV7-9 to TRBJ2-5; unclear D gene. The CDR3 runs 15 residues. Germline values: CDR1 SEHNR, CDR2 FQNEAQ (reference sequence). Trimming cost V 1 base and J 5 bases, with 14 bases left between them. The CDR3 nucleotides read TGTGCCAGCAGCTTAGGAGCCGCGGTCAAGGAGACCCAGTACTTC. Protein product: CASSLGAAVKETQYF.

This chain uses TRBV5-4 with TRBJ1-2, with 11 positions matching TRBD1. V lost 2 bases and J lost 4; bases outside the gene matches: 1. The CDR3 runs 14 residues. Germline-derived CDR1 and CDR2 are SGHNT and YYREEE (reference sequence). The CDR3 is CASSLGTGGYGYTF. For the CDR3, the DNA is TGTGCCAGCAGCTTAGGGACAGGGGGCTATGGCTACACCTTC.

The chain joins TRBV18 to TRBJ2-2; D may be TRBD2 (6 bases). The V gene's germline CDR1 is KGHSH and CDR2 LQKENI. The V end lost 6 bases, the J end lost 4 bases, and 9 bases lay between the germline ends. The CDR3 runs 13 residues. The CDR3 DNA reads TGTGCCAGCTCGCGGGACCCCACCGGGGAGCTGTTTTTT. Protein sequence: CASSRDPTGELFF.

This rearrangement joins TRBV9 to TRBJ2-2; no definite D call. The V gene's germline CDR1 is SGDLS and CDR2 YYNGEE. CDR3 length: 13 residues. Between the trimmed V and J ends, which lost 0 bases and 8 bases, there was a span of 8 bases. CDR3 protein: CASSVDRAGELFF. CDR3 bases: TGTGCCAGCAGCGTAGACAGAGCAGGGGAGCTGTTTTTT.

The chain carries TRBV5-1 and TRBJ1-4; D possibly corresponds to TRBD1 (5 bases). V was pared by 4 bases and J by 10 bases, with 17 bases between. This CDR3 is built from 14 residues. Germline loops: CDR1 SGHRS, CDR2 YFSETQ. CDR3 loop: CASSGEQRGGKLFF. CDR3 DNA sequence: TGCGCCAGCAGCGGGGAGCAACGGGGGGGAAAACTGTTTTTT.

V usage is TRBV4-1 and J usage is TRBJ2-7, with 9 bases that match TRBD2. The CDR3 totals 15 residues. Unmatched junction bases numbered 4, after V lost 1 base and J lost 3 bases. Germline assignment: CDR1 MGHRA and CDR2 YSYEKL. The DNA for the CDR3 is TGCGCCAGCAGCCAAGCGGGGACTAGCCGCTACGAGCAGTACTTC. As protein: CASSQAGTSRYEQYF.

This chain connects TRBV7-3 to TRBJ2-4; 8 bases line up with TRBD2. CDR1 SGHTA and CDR2 FQGTGA come from the germline V gene. The CDR3 has 16 amino acids. Germline trimming cut 0 bases from V and 5 bases from J; bases unmatched to any gene: 6. CDR3 sequence reads: CASSLTAGADQNIQYF. CDR3 bases: TGTGCCAGCAGCTTAACAGCGGGGGCGGATCAAAACATTCAGTACTTC. Together with reference TRBV7-3 and TRBJ2-4, the CDR3 gives the full variable domain: GAGVSQTPSNKVTEKGKYVELRCDPISGHTALYWYRQSLGQGPEFLIYFQGTGAADDSGLPNDRFFAVRPEGSVSTLKIQRTERGDSAVYLCASSLTAGADQNIQYFGAGTRLSVL.

This sequence joins TRBV15 and TRBJ1-5; 8 bases map to TRBD1. Germline values: CDR1 LNHNV, CDR2 YYDKDF (reference sequence). Trimming cost V 1 base and J 0 bases; bases outside gene matches: 2. The CDR3 extends over 16 amino acids. The CDR3 loop is CATSRGQGYSNQPQHF. The CDR3 nucleotides read TGTGCCACCAGCAGAGGACAGGGGTATAGCAATCAGCCCCAGCATTTT.

The chain has TRBV6-1 and TRBJ2-1; D not certain. Trimming removed 3 bases from V and 11 bases from J, with 14 bases in between. The CDR3 loop spans 13 amino acids. Germline CDR1 and CDR2: MNHNS and SASEGT. This CDR3 reads CASSDDQLRKQFF. The CDR3 bases are TGTGCCAGCAGTGATGACCAACTGAGAAAGCAGTTCTTC.

The chain carries TRBV5-1 and TRBJ2-1; D call uncertain. Germline-derived CDR1 and CDR2 are SGHRS and YFSETQ. Trimming took 2 bases from V and 3 from J, leaving 0 bases between them. This CDR3 contains 11 residues. CDR3 in DNA: TGCGCCAGCAGCTTCTACAATGAGCAGTTCTTC. This encodes CASSFYNEQFF. The variable domain in full, completed from reference TRBV5-1 and TRBJ2-1, reads KAGVTQTPRYLIKTRGQQVTLSCSPISGHRSVSWYQQTPGQGLQFLFEYFSETQRNKGNFPGRFSGRQFSNSRSEMNVSTLELGDSALYLCASSFYNEQFFGPGTRLTVL.

V gene TRBV19 combines with J gene TRBJ2-3, with D tentatively TRBD1 or TRBD2 (6 bases each). Trimming took off 5 bases at V and 5 bases at J, with 17 bases between the two ends. The CDR3 has 15 residues. In germline, CDR1 is LNHDA, CDR2 SQIVND (reference sequence). Here the CDR3 reads CASSVLGGPKDTQYF. The DNA of the CDR3 is TGTGCCAGTAGTGTCCTTGGGGGGCCGAAAGATACGCAGTATTTT.

CDR3 nucleotides: TGTGCCAGCAGCTTGGACCTAGCGCTCTCCTACGAGCAGTACTTC. The encoded protein is CASSLDLALSYEQYF. The chain employs TRBV5-4 and TRBJ2-7; possible D gene TRBD2, 6 bases. In germline, CDR1 is SGHNT, CDR2 YYREEE (reference sequence). The length of the CDR3 is 15 residues. The ends were cut back, 0 bases at V and 0 bases at J, with 10 bases in the middle.

The J gene is TRBJ1-2, the V gene TRBV5-1, with 8 bases lining up with TRBD1. Germline V CDR1 and CDR2: SGHRS, YFSETQ. Germline trimming cut 5 bases from V and 5 bases from J; bases unmatched to any gene: 8. The CDR3 has 14 residues. Written as DNA, the CDR3 is TGCGCCAGCAGTCCTCGGACAGGGCATTATGGCTACACCTTC. Translation gives CASSPRTGHYGYTF. The full variable domain, in which reference TRBV5-1 and TRBJ1-2 provide the parts outside the CDR3, is KAGVTQTPRYLIKTRGQQVTLSCSPISGHRSVSWYQQTPGQGLQFLFEYFSETQRNKGNFPGRFSGRQFSNSRSEMNVSTLELGDSALYLCASSPRTGHYGYTFGSGTRLTVV.

The CDR3 DNA reads as TGTGCCAGCAGCCAAGTAGGCCGCTGGGGGGCGGTGGACACTGAAGCTTTCTTT. Translating it yields CASSQVGRWGAVDTEAFF. The chain recombines TRBV14 with TRBJ1-1, with D possibly matching TRBD1 (6 bases). Germline V gene sequence: CDR1 SGHDN, CDR2 FVKESK. V was trimmed by 1 base and J by 3 bases, leaving 21 bases between them. The CDR3 is made up of 18 amino acids.

This sequence joins TRBV20-1 and TRBJ1-2; D not certain. The V gene's germline CDR1 is DFQATT and CDR2 SNEGSKA (reference sequence). The CDR3 runs 14 residues. The V gene lost 3 bases and the J gene lost 2 bases, with 13 bases spanning the gap. CDR3 sequence reads: CSASLGLLNYGYTF. For the CDR3, the DNA is TGCAGTGCTAGTCTAGGGCTCCTAAACTATGGCTACACCTTC.

V and J are TRBV5-4 and TRBJ2-7; no reliable D call. The CDR3 is made up of 13 amino acids. V lost 0 bases and J 1 base, leaving 5 bases between the germline ends. Germline loops: CDR1 SGHNT, CDR2 YYREEE (reference sequence). In DNA form, the CDR3 reads TGTGCCAGCAGCTTGGCCCCATCCTACGAGCAGTACTTC. Protein: CASSLAPSYEQYF.

The J gene is TRBJ2-1, the V gene TRBV3-1 (or the pseudogene TRBV3-2), with D possibly called TRBD1 or TRBD2 (6 bases each). V was cut by 1 base and J by 4 bases, with 11 bases left in between. The length of the CDR3 is 15 residues. Germline assignment: CDR1 LGHDT and CDR2 YNNKEL (reference sequence). CDR3 bases: TGTGCCAGCAGCCAAGGAGGGGGGAGGTACAATGAGCAGTTCTTC. It encodes CASSQGGGRYNEQFF.

V is TRBV11-2 and J is TRBJ2-5; D uncertain. V was clipped by 2 bases and J by 2 bases, with 12 bases between them. Germline values: CDR1 SGHAT, CDR2 FQNNGV. CDR3 length: 15 amino acids. DNA of the CDR3: TGTGCCAGCAGCTTAAATCTCGCTGTTCAAGAGACCCAGTACTTC. It translates to CASSLNLAVQETQYF.

A few counts support this clone. The V and J genes are TRBV7-9 and TRBJ2-7, with D hard to call. The V end lost 3 bases, the J end lost 5 bases, and 11 bases lay between the germline ends. The CDR3 has 13 residues. Looked up from germline, CDR1 is SEHNR and CDR2 is FQNEAQ (reference sequence). CDR3 protein: CASSFSRTNEQYF. The CDR3 DNA reads TGTGCCAGCAGCTTTTCGCGGACGAACGAGCAGTACTTC.

V usage is TRBV5-4 and J usage is TRBJ1-2, with 7 bases matching TRBD1. This CDR3 region has 14 residues. CDR1 SGHNT and CDR2 YYREEE come from the germline V gene (reference sequence). After removal of 0 bases from V and 4 bases from J, the junction contained 3 bases not matched to a gene. CDR3 in amino acids: CASSLGQGAYGYTF. DNA for the CDR3: TGTGCCAGCAGCTTGGGACAGGGAGCCTATGGCTACACCTTC.

The CDR3 sequence is CASSEGGAVNQPQHF. Here the CDR3 DNA reads TGTGCCAGCAGCGAGGGTGGGGCAGTCAACCAGCCCCAGCATTTT. The V gene is TRBV7-2, the J gene TRBJ1-5; possibly TRBD1 for D (5 bases). The V gene's germline CDR1 is SGHTA and CDR2 FQGNSA. The CDR3 is made up of 15 amino acids. Trimming removed 5 bases from V and 7 bases from J, with 18 bases in between.

The chain is built from TRBV7-6 and TRBJ2-6; D remains ambiguous. CDR1 is SGHVS, CDR2 FNYEAQ, per germline. V was pared by 1 base and J by 0 bases, with 7 bases between. The CDR3 totals 16 residues. CDR3 sequence reads: CASSLGGGSGANVLTF. CDR3 nucleotides: TGTGCCAGCAGCTTAGGAGGCGGCTCTGGGGCCAACGTCCTGACTTTC.

The rearrangement links TRBV28 to TRBJ1-1; no firm D call. This CDR3 has 11 amino acids. The V end was cut by 9 bases, the J end by 1 base, with 6 bases between. CDR1 and CDR2 from the germline V gene are MDHEN and SYDVKM. Written as DNA, the CDR3 is TGTGCCAGTAACAAGAACACTGAAGCTTTCTTT. Translated, it gives CASNKNTEAFF.

The chain has TRBV4-2 and TRBJ2-1, with D perhaps matching TRBD1 or TRBD2 (5 bases each). V lost 1 base and J lost 3, with 10 bases in between. Germline assignment: CDR1 LGHNA and CDR2 YNFKEQ. The CDR3 consists of 15 residues. The CDR3 sequence: CASSQGGTDYNEQFF. The CDR3 bases are TGTGCCAGCAGCCAAGGAGGGACGGACTACAATGAGCAGTTCTTC.

The chain combines TRBV27 with TRBJ1-5; 11 bases line up with TRBD1. CDR1 and CDR2 (germline): MNHEY, SMNVEV (reference sequence). V lost 7 bases, J lost 0 bases, and 5 bases stayed unmatched. The CDR3 contains 16 residues. The CDR3: CASKGQGVYSNQPQHF. In DNA, the CDR3 is TGTGCCAGCAAGGGACAGGGGGTCTATAGCAATCAGCCCCAGCATTTT.

The rearrangement links TRBV19 to TRBJ2-7, with TRBD1 identical over 10 bases. The CDR3 is made up of 13 amino acids. J lost 4 bases, V lost 7 bases, and 4 bases had no gene match. Per the germline V gene, CDR1 is LNHDA and CDR2 is SQIVND (reference sequence). The DNA for the CDR3 is TGTGCCAGTACTGGGACAGGGGATTACGAGCAGTACTTC. This encodes CASTGTGDYEQYF.

Here the CDR3 DNA reads TGTGCCAGCAGCTTGGTCGCAGCCAAGGGAAGCTATGGCTACACCTTC. Amino acids: CASSLVAAKGSYGYTF. J is TRBJ1-2 and V is TRBV5-6; D is unresolved. Germline CDR1 and CDR2: SGHDT and YYEEEE. The CDR3 totals 16 residues. The V and J ends lost 0 bases and 4 bases respectively, with 16 bases between them. Full variable domain (remainder filled in from reference TRBV5-6 and TRBJ1-2): DAGVTQSPTHLIKTRGQQVTLRCSPKSGHDTVSWYQQALGQGPQFIFQYYEEEERQRGNFPDRFSGHQFPNYSSELNVNALLLGDSALYLCASSLVAAKGSYGYTFGSGTRLTVV.

The chain couples TRBV9 to TRBJ2-6; tentatively, D is TRBD1 (6 bases). Trimming removed 3 bases from V and 4 bases from J, with 14 bases in between. The CDR3 spans 16 residues. Germline values: CDR1 SGDLS, CDR2 YYNGEE. CDR3 DNA sequence: TGTGCCAGCAGCGCGAACAGGGCGAGGGGGGCCAACGTCCTGACTTTC. Its translation is CASSANRARGANVLTF.